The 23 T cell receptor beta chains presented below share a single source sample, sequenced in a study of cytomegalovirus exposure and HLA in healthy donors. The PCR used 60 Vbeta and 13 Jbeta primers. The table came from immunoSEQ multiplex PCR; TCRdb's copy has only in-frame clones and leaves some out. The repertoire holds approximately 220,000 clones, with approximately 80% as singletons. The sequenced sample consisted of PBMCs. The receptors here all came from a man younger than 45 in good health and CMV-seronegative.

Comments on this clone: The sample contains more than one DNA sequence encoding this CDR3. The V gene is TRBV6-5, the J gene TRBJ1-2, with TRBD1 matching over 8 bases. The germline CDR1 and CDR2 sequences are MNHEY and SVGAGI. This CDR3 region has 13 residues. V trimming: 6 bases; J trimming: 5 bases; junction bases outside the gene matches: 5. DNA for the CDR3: TGTGCCAGCAGCCTGACAGGGGATTATGGCTACACCTTC. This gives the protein CASSLTGDYGYTF.

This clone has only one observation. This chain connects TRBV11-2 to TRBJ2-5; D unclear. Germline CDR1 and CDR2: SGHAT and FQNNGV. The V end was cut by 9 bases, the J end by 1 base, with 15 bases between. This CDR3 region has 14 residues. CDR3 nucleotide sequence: TGTGCCAGTAGACCGGGTCCAACCCAAGAGACCCAGTACTTC. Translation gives CASRPGPTQETQYF.

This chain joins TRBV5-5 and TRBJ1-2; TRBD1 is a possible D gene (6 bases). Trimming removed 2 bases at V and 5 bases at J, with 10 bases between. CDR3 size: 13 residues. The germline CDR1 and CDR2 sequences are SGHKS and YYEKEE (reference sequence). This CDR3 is CASSFGQGYGYTF. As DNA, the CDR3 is TGTGCCAGCAGCTTTGGCCAGGGGTATGGCTACACCTTC.

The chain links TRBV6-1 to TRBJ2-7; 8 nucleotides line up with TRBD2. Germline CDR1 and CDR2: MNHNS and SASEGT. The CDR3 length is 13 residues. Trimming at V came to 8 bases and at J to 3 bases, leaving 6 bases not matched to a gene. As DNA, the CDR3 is TGTGCCAGCGGAGGGCTAGCGGGCTACGAGCAGTACTTC. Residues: CASGGLAGYEQYF.

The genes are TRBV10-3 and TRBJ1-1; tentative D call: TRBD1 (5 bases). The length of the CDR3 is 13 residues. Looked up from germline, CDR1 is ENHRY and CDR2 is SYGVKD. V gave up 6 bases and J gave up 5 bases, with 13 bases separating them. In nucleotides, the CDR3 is TGTGCCATCAGGGGGGGTGTATGGACTGAAGCTTTCTTT. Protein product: CAIRGGVWTEAFF.

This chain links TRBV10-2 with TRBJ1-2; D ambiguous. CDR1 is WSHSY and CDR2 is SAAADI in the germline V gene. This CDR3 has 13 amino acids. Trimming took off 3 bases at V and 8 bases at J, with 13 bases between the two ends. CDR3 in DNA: TGCGCCAGCAGTGATAAGGAAGACTGGGGCTACACCTTC. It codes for CASSDKEDWGYTF.

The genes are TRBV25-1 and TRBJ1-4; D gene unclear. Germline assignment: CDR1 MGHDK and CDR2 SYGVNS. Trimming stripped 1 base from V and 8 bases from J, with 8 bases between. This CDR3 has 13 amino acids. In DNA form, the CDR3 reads TGTGCCAGCAGTGAATTAGAGGAAGAAAAACTGTTTTTT. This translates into CASSELEEEKLFF.

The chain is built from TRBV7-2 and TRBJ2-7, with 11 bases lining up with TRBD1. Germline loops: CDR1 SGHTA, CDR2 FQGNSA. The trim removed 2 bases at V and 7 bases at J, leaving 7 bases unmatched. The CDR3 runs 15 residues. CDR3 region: CASSLWTGGVWEQYF. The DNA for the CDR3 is TGTGCCAGCAGCTTATGGACAGGGGGCGTATGGGAGCAGTACTTC.

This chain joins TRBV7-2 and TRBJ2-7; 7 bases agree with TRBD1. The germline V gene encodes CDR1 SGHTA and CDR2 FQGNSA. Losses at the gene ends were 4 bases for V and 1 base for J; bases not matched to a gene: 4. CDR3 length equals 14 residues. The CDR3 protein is CASSSRQGSYEQYF. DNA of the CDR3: TGTGCCAGCAGCTCCCGACAGGGTTCCTACGAGCAGTACTTC.

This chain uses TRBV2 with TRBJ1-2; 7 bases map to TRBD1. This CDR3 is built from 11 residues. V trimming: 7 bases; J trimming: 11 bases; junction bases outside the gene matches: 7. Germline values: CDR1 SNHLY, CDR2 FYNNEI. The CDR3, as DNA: TGTGCCAGCATCCTGGGACAGTCGTACACCTTC. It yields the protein CASILGQSYTF.

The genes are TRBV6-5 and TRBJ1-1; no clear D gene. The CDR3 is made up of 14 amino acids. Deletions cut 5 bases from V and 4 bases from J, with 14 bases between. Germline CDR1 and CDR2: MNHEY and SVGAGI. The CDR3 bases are TGTGCCAGCAGTATAAGAAGCGCGGGCACTGAAGCTTTCTTT. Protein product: CASSIRSAGTEAFF.

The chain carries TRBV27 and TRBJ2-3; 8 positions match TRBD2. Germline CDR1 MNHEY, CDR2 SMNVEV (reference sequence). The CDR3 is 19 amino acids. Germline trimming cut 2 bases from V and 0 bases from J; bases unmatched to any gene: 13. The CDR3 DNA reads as TGTGCCAGCAGTTTAAGCCCGTGGGATAGCGGGACTAGCACAGATACGCAGTATTTT. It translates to CASSLSPWDSGTSTDTQYF.

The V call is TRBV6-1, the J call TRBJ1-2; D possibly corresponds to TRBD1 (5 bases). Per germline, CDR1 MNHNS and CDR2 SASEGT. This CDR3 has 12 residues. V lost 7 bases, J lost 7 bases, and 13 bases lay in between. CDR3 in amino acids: CASTGGGSGYTF. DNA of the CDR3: TGTGCCAGCACCGGCGGGGGATCTGGCTACACCTTC.

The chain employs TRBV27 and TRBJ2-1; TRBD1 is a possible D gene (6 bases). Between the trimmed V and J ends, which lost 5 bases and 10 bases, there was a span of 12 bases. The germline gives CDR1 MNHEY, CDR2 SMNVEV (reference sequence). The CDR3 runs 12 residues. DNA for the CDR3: TGTGCCAGCAGTCCCCGGACAGAAGAGCAGTTCTTC. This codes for CASSPRTEEQFF.

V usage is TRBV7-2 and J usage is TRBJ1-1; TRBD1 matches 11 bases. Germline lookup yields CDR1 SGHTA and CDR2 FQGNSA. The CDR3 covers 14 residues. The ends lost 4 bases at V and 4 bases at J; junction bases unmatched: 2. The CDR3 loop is CASSYGTGGTEAFF. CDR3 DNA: TGTGCCAGCAGCTACGGGACAGGGGGCACTGAAGCTTTCTTT.

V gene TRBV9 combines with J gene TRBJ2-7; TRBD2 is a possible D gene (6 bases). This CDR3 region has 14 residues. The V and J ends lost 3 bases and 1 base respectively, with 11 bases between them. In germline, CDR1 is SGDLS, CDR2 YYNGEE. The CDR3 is CASSARAGSYEQYF. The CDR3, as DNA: TGTGCCAGCAGCGCGAGGGCGGGATCCTACGAGCAGTACTTC.

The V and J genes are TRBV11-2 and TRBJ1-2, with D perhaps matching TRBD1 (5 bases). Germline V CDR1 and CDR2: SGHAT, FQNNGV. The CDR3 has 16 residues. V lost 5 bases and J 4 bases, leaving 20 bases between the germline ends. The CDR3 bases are TGTGCCAGCAGCCCGTTAGAAAGGGGAAAGGGCTATGGCTACACCTTC. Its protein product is CASSPLERGKGYGYTF.

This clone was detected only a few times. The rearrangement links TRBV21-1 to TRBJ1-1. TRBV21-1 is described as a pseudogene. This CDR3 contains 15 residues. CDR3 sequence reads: CASSNLESQNTEAFF. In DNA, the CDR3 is TGTGCCAGCAGCAACCTGGAGTCCCAGAACACTGAAGCTTTCTTT.

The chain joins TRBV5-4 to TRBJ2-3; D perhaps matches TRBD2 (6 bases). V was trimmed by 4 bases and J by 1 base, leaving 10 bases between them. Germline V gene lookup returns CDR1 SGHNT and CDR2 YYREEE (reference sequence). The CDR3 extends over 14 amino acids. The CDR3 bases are TGTGCCAGCAGCACGGACTATCGCACAGATACGCAGTATTTT. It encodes CASSTDYRTDTQYF. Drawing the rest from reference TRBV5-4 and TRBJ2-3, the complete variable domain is ETGVTQSPTHLIKTRGQQVTLRCSSQSGHNTVSWYQQALGQGPQFIFQYYREEENGRGNFPPRFSGLQFPNYSSELNVNALELDDSALYLCASSTDYRTDTQYFGPGTRLTVL.

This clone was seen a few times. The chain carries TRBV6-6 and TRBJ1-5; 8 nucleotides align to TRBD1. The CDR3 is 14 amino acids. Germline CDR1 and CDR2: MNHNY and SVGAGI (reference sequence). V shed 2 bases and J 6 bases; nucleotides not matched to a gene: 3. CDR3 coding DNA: TGTGCCAGCAGTTACGGACAGGGATTTCAGCCCCAGCATTTT. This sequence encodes CASSYGQGFQPQHF.

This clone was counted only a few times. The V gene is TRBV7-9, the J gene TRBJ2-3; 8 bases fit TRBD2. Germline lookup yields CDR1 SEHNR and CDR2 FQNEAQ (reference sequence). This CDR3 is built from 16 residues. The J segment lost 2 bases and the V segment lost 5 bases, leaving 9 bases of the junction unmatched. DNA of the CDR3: TGTGCCAGCAGCCTGCTCGAGCGGGGGTCCACAGATACGCAGTATTTT. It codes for CASSLLERGSTDTQYF.

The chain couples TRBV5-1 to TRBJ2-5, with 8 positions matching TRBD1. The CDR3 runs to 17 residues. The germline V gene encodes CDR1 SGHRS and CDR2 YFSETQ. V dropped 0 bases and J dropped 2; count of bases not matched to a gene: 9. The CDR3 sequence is CASSLGDRNFQQETQYF. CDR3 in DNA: TGCGCCAGCAGCTTGGGGGACAGGAATTTTCAACAAGAGACCCAGTACTTC.

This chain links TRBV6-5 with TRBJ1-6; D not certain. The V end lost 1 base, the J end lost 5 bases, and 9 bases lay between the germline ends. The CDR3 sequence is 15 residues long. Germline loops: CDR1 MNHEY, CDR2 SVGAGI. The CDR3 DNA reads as TGTGCCAGCAGTTACTGGGCGGAGGATAATTCACCCCTCCACTTT. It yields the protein CASSYWAEDNSPLHF.